The present T cell receptor beta chain was sequenced within a study of blood T cell repertoires in COVID-19. Looking at the study overall: Donors in the United States, Italy and Spain gave samples during acute or convalescent COVID-19. Nucleic acid was either cDNA or gDNA, and it came from T cells, B-cell-depleted T cells, or PBMCs.

Original methodology: Amplified reference gene primers provided the basis for estimating nucleated cell counts. Here immunoSEQ multiplex PCR was the method, and the copy in TCRdb shows in-frame clones only, minus some. That table gives V, J and clone size, and the DNA gave D and trimming. The repertoire holds about 280,000 clones, with about 88% as singletons. Germline assignment: CDR1 GTSNPN and CDR2 SVGIG (reference sequence). The V and J ends lost 0 bases and 4 bases, in that order; junction bases with no gene match: 3. This CDR3 comprises 14 residues. The sequenced sample consisted of peripheral blood. This TCR came from a woman in her 70s with COVID-19, enrolled during active disease. The rearrangement uses TRBV30 and TRBJ1-5, with TRBD1 identical over 7 bases. The CDR3 region has the DNA TGTGCCTGGAGTGTTCCGACAGGGAATCAGCCCCAGCATTTT. The encoded protein is CAWSVPTGNQPQHF.